This TCR beta chain is from a study of T cell repertoires in cytomegalovirus infection. This clonotype was observed a handful of times. Its antigen is unknown. In TCRdb, the reads were re-called with MiXCR into one record per CDR3 protein. The data show 100,000 to 150,000 distinct CDR3 sequences, more than 30% seen once. Germline CDR1 SGHVS, CDR2 FQNEAQ. Trimming took 2 bases from V and 4 from J; bases not matched to a gene: 8. The CDR3 length is 17 residues. The sequence was collected from a human donor in good health (CMV status not recorded). Some clones in this sample may be carry-over from other donors' samples. The chain links TRBV7-8 to TRBJ2-5; 12 nucleotides line up with TRBD1. The source was CD8+ T cells from cultured PBMCs, collected from culture after CMV antigen stimulation. CDR3 in DNA: TGTGCCAGCAGCTTAAGCTGGGACAGGGGGCTAGGAGAGACCCAGTACTTC. This codes for CASSLSWDRGLGETQYF.